This TCR beta chain was identified during a study of cytomegalovirus exposure and HLA in healthy donors. General study points: Immune exposure was documented only through CMV serostatus. Most TCRs appeared rarely, but some public TCRs recurred in many donors. The authors reported that TCR beta sequences could predict HLA-A and HLA-B alleles. These predictions were accurate for most subjects in the first cohort.

The CDR3 extends over 14 amino acids. Per germline, CDR1 GTSNPN and CDR2 SVGIG (reference sequence). The V gene end was trimmed by 4 bases and the J gene end by 7 bases; junction bases not matched to a gene: 8. Concerning this clone: Its target is unknown.

The PCR was carried out with 60 Vbeta primers and 13 Jbeta primers. Profiling relied on immunoSEQ multiplex PCR, and the TCRdb table lists in-frame clones only, not all of them. The sample shows more than 95,000 clones, almost 80% of them seen only once. This chain joins TRBV30 and TRBJ2-1, with TRBD2 identical over 9 bases. Sequencing was done on a sample of PBMCs. The receptor's source is a man aged 45-65 years in good health and CMV-seropositive. The CDR3 DNA sequence: TGTGCCTGGATGGCTAGCGGGGTGTGGAATGAGCAGTTCTTC. Protein sequence: CAWMASGVWNEQFF.